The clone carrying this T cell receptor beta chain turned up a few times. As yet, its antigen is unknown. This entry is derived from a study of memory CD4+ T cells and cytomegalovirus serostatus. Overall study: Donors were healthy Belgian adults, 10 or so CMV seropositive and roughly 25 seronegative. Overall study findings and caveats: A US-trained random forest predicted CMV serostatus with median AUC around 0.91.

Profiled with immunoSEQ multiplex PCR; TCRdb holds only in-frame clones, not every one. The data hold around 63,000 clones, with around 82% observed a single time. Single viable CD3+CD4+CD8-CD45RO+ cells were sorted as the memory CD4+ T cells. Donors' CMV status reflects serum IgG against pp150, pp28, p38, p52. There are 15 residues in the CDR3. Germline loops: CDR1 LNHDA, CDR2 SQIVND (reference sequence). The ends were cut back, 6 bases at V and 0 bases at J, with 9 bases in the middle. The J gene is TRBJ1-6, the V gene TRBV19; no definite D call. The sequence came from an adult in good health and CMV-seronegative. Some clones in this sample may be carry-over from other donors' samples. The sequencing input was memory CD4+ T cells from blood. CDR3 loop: CASRNRDSYNSPLHF. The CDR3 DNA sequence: TGTGCCAGTAGGAACAGAGACTCCTATAATTCACCCCTCCACTTT.